The sequence of this T cell receptor (beta chain) was determined in a study of cytomegalovirus exposure and HLA in healthy donors. CDR1 and CDR2 (germline): SGHTA, FQGNSA. The CDR3 has 17 amino acids. V lost 5 bases, J lost 3 bases, and 5 bases stayed unmatched. Primers included in the PCR were 60 Vbeta and 13 Jbeta primers. TCRdb keeps only in-frame clones here, not all; method: immunoSEQ multiplex PCR. Recorded for this sample: around 97,000 clones. About this clone itself: The antigen is not known.

Findings and caveats of the study: A later examination showed that TCR association rates differed by HLA locus, with DRB1 most and HLA-C fewest.

The TCR sequence derives from a man aged 40-49 years in good health and CMV-seronegative. V gene TRBV7-2 combines with J gene TRBJ2-1; 15 bases agree with TRBD2. The sample was PBMCs. The CDR3 is CASSRTSGGAGYNEQFF. For the CDR3, the DNA is TGTGCCAGCAGCCGGACTAGCGGGGGGGCCGGCTACAATGAGCAGTTCTTC. Using reference TRBV7-2 and TRBJ2-1 for the parts outside the CDR3, the full variable domain is GAGVSQSPSNKVTEKGKDVELRCDPISGHTALYWYRQSLGQGLEFLIYFQGNSAPDKSGLPSDRFSAERTGGSVSTLTIQRTQQEDSAVYLCASSRTSGGAGYNEQFFGPGTRLTVL.